This T cell receptor beta chain originates from a study of esophageal squamous cell carcinoma under preoperative chemotherapy (dated by TCRdb to 2016 to 2018). With regard to the full study: TCR repertoires were profiled in both peripheral blood T cells and tumor-infiltrating lymphocytes. In patients with esophageal squamous cell carcinoma, the study looked at what paclitaxel-nedaplatin chemotherapy did to T-cell receptor repertoires. Roughly 5 patients with primary esophageal squamous cell carcinoma were included in the cohort. Repertoires from samples taken before paclitaxel-nedaplatin therapy were compared with repertoires from samples taken after paclitaxel-nedaplatin therapy.

Per the publication, the time point label means: after preoperative PTX-NDP chemotherapy. Patients received paclitaxel-nedaplatin as preoperative chemotherapy before surgery. Turning to this clonotype: Its antigen is not yet known. Base quality data are lacking; no much larger clone is found one base away.

The receptor library was made with PCR. Sequencing was carried out with a HiSeq X Ten. TCR repertoires were characterized by high-throughput sequencing. Using fastp at Q25 and MiXCR, TCRdb reprocessed the public reads and kept productive beta chains. Records with the same CDR3 protein are collapsed into one entry carrying the most frequent genes and DNA. This sample comprises fewer than 20,000 distinct CDR3 sequences, 46% of them detected only once. Under 35% of the sample is in the top ten clones. On the study overall, not on this receptor specifically: Post-treatment tumor-infiltrating lymphocytes appeared partly derived from peripheral T cells migrating into the tumor, not solely from local clonal changes. The analysis included only a handful of patients with esophageal squamous cell carcinoma, making the cohort small. Clonotype frequencies shifted immediately and substantially under paclitaxel-nedaplatin therapy, and abundant clones were more likely to contract than to amplify. A significant increase in TCR diversity was observed in peripheral T cells after chemotherapy, whereas no such increase was observed in tumor-infiltrating lymphocytes.

This specimen was taken from a patient given preoperative chemotherapy. The receptor was isolated from a human donor with esophageal squamous cell carcinoma. The donor label of this sample is uncertain.

The nucleotide sequence is given as TGTGCCAGCAGTTACACCCCTAGCTCCTACAATGAGCAGTTCTTC. Its translation reads: CASSYTPSSYNEQFF. The chain employs TRBV6-5 and TRBJ2-1; a confident D gene designation cannot be given. V was cut back by 2 bases and J by 0 bases, leaving a gap of 8 bases between them. The CDR3, cysteine through phenylalanine, is 15 amino acids long. The CDR3 DNA has 45 bases and is translated from base 1. The germline V gene gives CDR1 as MNHEY and CDR2 as SVGAGI.